This passage covers 4 T cell receptor beta chains from one sample sequenced in a study of cytomegalovirus exposure and HLA in healthy donors. Primers for the PCR totalled 60 Vbeta and 13 Jbeta. TCRdb's table, derived via immunoSEQ multiplex PCR, lists solely in-frame clones and lacks some. The table shows about 140,000 clones, with approximately 82% occurring only once. The specimen sequenced was PBMCs. The receptors were gathered from a woman aged 40 to 50 in good health and CMV-seronegative.

The chain has TRBV11-2 and TRBJ1-5; 7 nucleotides match TRBD1. From germline, CDR1 is SGHAT and CDR2 FQNNGV. Unmatched junction bases numbered 3, after V lost 3 bases and J lost 4 bases. This CDR3 comprises 14 residues. The CDR3 DNA reads as TGTGCCAGCAGCTTGGACAGGACAAATCAGCCCCAGCATTTT. Translated, it gives CASSLDRTNQPQHF.

This clone was found a few times. The chain is built from TRBV28 and TRBJ2-3; D perhaps matches TRBD2 (6 bases). CDR3 length: 15 amino acids. Germline CDR1 MDHEN, CDR2 SYDVKM. Between the trimmed V and J ends, which lost 6 bases and 4 bases, there was a span of 17 bases. The CDR3 nucleotides read TGTGCCAGCAGCCTTTCCGGGACTTTGGCAGATACGCAGTATTTT. This codes for CASSLSGTLADTQYF.

This clone was detected a few times. CDR3 residues: CASSLSTRATTYNEQFF. The CDR3 DNA is TGTGCCAGCAGTTTATCCACTAGAGCGACTACCTACAATGAGCAGTTCTTC. V usage is TRBV27 and J usage is TRBJ2-1; perhaps TRBD2 as D (5 bases). CDR3 size: 17 residues. Trimming cost V 0 bases and J 2 bases, with 14 bases left between them. Germline V CDR1 and CDR2: MNHEY, SMNVEV (reference sequence).

The chain has TRBV7-3 and TRBJ2-3; 8 nucleotides line up with TRBD1. Trimming at V came to 5 bases and at J to 2 bases, leaving 6 bases not matched to a gene. Per the germline V gene, CDR1 is SGHTA and CDR2 is FQGTGA. CDR3 length: 15 residues. The CDR3, as DNA: TGTGCCAGCAGCCTGACAGGGGAGTTCACAGATACGCAGTATTTT. This gives the protein CASSLTGEFTDTQYF.